This T cell receptor (beta chain) was profiled in a study of blood T cell repertoires in COVID-19. Study-level information: COVID-19 samples, acute and convalescent, were from the United States, Italy and Spain. PBMCs, B-cell-depleted T cells, or T cells were the source of the cDNA or gDNA that made up the material.

Followed over time, Seattle patients had been enrolled while infection was active. How the authors handled the data: Amplification from reference gene primers served as the basis for estimated nucleated cell counts. Data came from immunoSEQ multiplex PCR; TCRdb stores just in-frame clones and leaves some out. That table is the source of V, J and clone size, and D and trimming were worked out from the DNA. Among 150,000 to 180,000 clones listed, 75% to 85% were seen once. The CDR3 length is 15 residues. The V segment lost 3 bases and the J segment 1 base; nucleotides outside the gene matches: 6. Germline CDR1 is SGHRS and CDR2 is YFSETQ.

This clonotype originated in a woman aged 55-75 years with COVID-19, enrolled during active disease. This chain uses TRBV5-1 with TRBJ1-2; 7 bases fit TRBD1. The specimen was peripheral blood. CDR3 bases: TGCGCCAGCAGCTCCGGGACAGCGTTTAACTATGGCTACACCTTC. This gives the protein CASSSGTAFNYGYTF.